Given below is one T cell receptor (beta chain) in context. It lacks a known antigen. The input lacks base qualities; no much larger clone sits a single base away. Using the deep immunoSEQ assay, multiplex PCR amplified TCR CDR3 regions from genomic DNA. For each cell subset, the extracted genomic DNA was distributed evenly across all wells of several immunoSEQ 96-well plates, and each plate served as one replicate. Each replicate PCR for sorted subsets received around 210 ng genomic DNA, equal to about 30,000 T cell genomes. The purified libraries were quantified using a Qubit 3.0 fluorometer, sized with a Bioanalyzer 2100, and then quantified again using the KAPA Library Quantification kit. Each immunoSEQ 96-well plate was sequenced on its own single-read 150-cycle Illumina NextSeq 550 flow cell. In the paper's pipeline: Because the immunoSEQ output included only junctional sequences and no quality scores, the filtering could not be the same as the filtering used for full-length reads. To assign V/J genes and CDR3, sequences were annotated using PyIR, a Python wrapper for IgBLAST v1.9, with IMGT germline references. Reads with weak V/J assignments (E-value above 1e-6), missing CDR3, stop codons, out-of-frame junctions, or ambiguous translated residues were removed. V3J clonotypes were defined by identical inferred V gene, J gene, and CDR3 amino acid sequence. The percentage overlap between two repertoires was calculated by dividing the number of shared unique clonotypes by the size of the smaller repertoire. RTK rarefaction, the Chao1 estimator, and Recon v2.1 estimates of unobserved clonotypes were used to assess repertoire richness. Generation probabilities were computed with OLGA for all TCRbeta clonotypes obtained by the gDNA method from several donors. As stored in TCRdb, this immuneACCESS dataset retains in-frame rearrangements with V and J assigned. A fraction of the clones does not appear; measured against another copy, unresolved V genes explain less than half of the discrepancy, and the remainder lacks a known reason. V, J and clone size are taken as reported in that table, and D and trimming were inferred from the DNA itself. The sample includes about 1 million clones, with about 77% observed a single time. The ten largest clonotypes hold approximately 1.5% of the sample.

The source of the sample is a study of shared clonotypes between healthy human individuals (dated by TCRdb to 2018 to 2021). Study-level background: The cohort included a few men and a couple of women between 18 and 49 years of age. Leukapheresis yielded between about 0.9 and 10 billion PBMCs per donor. Blood TCR repertoires of five healthy adults were deeply sequenced to estimate repertoire size and the extent of clonotype sharing between individuals. To increase sequencing depth and limit assay-specific biases, different laboratories used diverse techniques to prepare libraries and sequence TCR repertoires. For each donor, CD4 naive and CD4 memory were each run on three plates, CD8 naive on two plates, and CD8 memory on one plate. Paper-wide results and their limitations: Sampling was restricted to blood, and TCR repertoires in tissues likely differ from the TCR repertoires found in blood. About 5% of naive CD4, 3.5% of naive CD8, about 2.4% of memory CD4, and 0.35% to 0.4% of memory CD8 clonotypes were shared across a few donors. Rarefaction of sorted-subset datasets indicated incomplete sequencing despite the large sequencing depth. Higher generation probabilities were observed for clonotypes shared by all four sorted-subset donors than for non-shared clonotypes. Because the study included only a small number of donors, the genetic and exposure-history diversity represented was limited. Naive subsets generally had larger estimated clonotype richness than memory subsets did. Pairwise subsampling led to the expectation that sequencing depth would affect the degree of clonotype sharing among donors.

Donors were healthy HIV-negative adults with no recently reported acute infections or vaccinations. Only Caucasian adults living in Nashville, Tennessee, USA were represented among the donors. Magnetic negative selection was used to enrich CD4+ T cells, after which naive cells were positively selected on CD45RA and the negative fraction became the memory subset. After blood collection by leukapheresis, PBMCs were isolated using Ficoll-Histopaque density gradient centrifugation and then cryopreserved in the vapor phase of liquid nitrogen. Analytical flow cytometry was used to check the purity and quantity of each magnetically sorted T cell population. Genomic DNA was isolated from every sorted fraction and measured by UV absorbance on a Nanodrop 2000c. The junction shows trimming of 1 base on V and 4 bases on J, plus 15 bases between the germline ends. Reading from cysteine to phenylalanine, the CDR3 counts 16 amino acids. CDR3 DNA is the only sequence kept; it has 48 bases, read in frame from the first base.

In this chain, TRBV5-3 is recombined with TRBJ1-3, and possibly TRBD1, on 5 matching bases. TRBV5-3 is identified as an open reading frame with a role that is uncertain. The source material was memory CD4+ T cells sorted from blood. Reading the label with the study, this specimen's cell subset or site is: CD45RA-negative fraction. The clonotype was recovered from a man between 18 and 29 years old in good health. The DNA sequence is TGTGCCAGAAGCTTGTCCGGGAGGGGCGGAGGAAACACCATATATTTT. Its product reads: CARSLSGRGGGNTIYF.